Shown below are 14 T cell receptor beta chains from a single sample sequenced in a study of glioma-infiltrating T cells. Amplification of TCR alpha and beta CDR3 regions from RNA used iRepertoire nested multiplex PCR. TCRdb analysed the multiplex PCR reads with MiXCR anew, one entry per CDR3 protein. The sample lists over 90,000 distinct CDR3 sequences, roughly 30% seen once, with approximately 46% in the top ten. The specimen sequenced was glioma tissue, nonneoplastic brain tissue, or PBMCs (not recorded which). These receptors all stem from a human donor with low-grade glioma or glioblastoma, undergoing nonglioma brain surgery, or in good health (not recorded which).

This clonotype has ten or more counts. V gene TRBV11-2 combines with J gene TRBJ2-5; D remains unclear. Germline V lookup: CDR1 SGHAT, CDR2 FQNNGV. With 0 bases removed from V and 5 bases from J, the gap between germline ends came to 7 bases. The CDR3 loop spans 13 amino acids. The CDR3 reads CASSLELSETQYF. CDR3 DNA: TGTGCCAGCAGCTTAGAACTTAGCGAGACCCAGTACTTC.

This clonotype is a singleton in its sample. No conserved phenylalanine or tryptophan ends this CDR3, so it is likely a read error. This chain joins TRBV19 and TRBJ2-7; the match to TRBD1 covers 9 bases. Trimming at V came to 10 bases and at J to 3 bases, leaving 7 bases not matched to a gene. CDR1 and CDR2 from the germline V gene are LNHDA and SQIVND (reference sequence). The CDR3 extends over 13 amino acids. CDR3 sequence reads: CATEGTGNYEQYL. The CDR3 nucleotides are TGTGCCACCGAGGGGACAGGGAACTACGAGCAGTACTTA.

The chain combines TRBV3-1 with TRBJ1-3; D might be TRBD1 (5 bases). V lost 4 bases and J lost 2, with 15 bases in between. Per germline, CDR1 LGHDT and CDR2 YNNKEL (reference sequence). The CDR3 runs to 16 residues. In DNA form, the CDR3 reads TGTGCCAGCAGCCCCTCGGGAGGGGCAACTGGAAACACCATATATTTT. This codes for CASSPSGGATGNTIYF.

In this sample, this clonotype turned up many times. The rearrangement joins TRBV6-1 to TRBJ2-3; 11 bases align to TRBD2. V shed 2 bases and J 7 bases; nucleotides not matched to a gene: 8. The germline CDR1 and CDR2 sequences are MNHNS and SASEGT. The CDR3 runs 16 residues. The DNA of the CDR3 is TGTGCCAGCAGTGAAACGTTAGCGGGGGGGCTATATACGCAGTATTTT. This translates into CASSETLAGGLYTQYF.

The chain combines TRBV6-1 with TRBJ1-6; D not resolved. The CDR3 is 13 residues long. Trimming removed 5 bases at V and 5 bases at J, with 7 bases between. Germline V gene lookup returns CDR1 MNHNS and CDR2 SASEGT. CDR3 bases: TGTGCCAGCAGTTCGGACCATAATTCACCCCTCCACTTT. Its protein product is CASSSDHNSPLHF.

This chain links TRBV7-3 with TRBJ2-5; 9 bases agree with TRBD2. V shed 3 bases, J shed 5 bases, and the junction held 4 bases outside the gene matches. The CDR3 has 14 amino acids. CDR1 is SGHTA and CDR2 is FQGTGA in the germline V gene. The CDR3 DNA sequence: TGTGCCAGCAGCTTCGCGGGGGGGTCGGAGACCCAGTACTTC. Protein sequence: CASSFAGGSETQYF.

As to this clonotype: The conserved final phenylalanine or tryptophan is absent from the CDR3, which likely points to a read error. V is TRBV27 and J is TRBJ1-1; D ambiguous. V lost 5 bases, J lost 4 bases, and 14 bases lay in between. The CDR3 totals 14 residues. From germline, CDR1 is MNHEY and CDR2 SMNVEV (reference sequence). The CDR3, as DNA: TGTGCCAGCAGTCCGTTCCGATCGGTCACTGAAGCTTTCCTT. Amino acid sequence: CASSPFRSVTEAFL.

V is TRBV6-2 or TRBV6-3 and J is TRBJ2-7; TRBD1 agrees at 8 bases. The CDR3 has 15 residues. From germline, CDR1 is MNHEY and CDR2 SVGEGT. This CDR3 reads CVNSHGQGFSYEQYF. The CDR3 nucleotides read TGTGTCAACAGTCATGGACAGGGTTTCTCCTACGAGCAGTACTTC.

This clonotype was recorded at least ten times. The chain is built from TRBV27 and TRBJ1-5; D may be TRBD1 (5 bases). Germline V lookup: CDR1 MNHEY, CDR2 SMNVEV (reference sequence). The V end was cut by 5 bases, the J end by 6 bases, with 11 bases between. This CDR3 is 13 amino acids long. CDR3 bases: TGTGCCAGCAGTCTCAGGGAGAGTCAGCCCCAGCATTTT. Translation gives CASSLRESQPQHF.

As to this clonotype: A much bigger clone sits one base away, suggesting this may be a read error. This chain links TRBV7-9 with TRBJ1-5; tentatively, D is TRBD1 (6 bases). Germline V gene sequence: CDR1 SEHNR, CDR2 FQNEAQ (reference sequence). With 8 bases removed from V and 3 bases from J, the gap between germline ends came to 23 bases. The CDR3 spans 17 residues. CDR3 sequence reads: CASGSTSGTKINQPQHF. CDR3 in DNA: TGTGCCAGCGGCTCGACGTCCGGGACAAAAATCAATCAGCCCCAGCATTTT.

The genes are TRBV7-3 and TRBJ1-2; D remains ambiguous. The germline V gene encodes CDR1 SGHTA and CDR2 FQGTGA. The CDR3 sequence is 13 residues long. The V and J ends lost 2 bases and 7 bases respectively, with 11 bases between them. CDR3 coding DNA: TGTGCCAGCAGCTTATTGTCTGGGATTGGCTACACCTTC. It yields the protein CASSLLSGIGYTF.

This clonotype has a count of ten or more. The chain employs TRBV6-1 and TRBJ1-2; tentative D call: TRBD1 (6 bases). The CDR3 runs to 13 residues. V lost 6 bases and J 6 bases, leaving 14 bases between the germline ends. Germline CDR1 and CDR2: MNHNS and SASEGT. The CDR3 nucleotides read TGTGCCAGCAGCTCCCGGGGGCCGGATGGCTACACCTTC. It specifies CASSSRGPDGYTF.

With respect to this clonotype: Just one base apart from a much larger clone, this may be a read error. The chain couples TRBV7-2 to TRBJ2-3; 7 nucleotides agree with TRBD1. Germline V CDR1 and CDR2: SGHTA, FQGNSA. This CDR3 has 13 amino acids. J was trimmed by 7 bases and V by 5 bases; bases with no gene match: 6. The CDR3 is CASSQGDQNTQYF. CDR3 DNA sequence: TGTGCCAGCAGCCAGGGGGATCAAAATACGCAGTATTTT. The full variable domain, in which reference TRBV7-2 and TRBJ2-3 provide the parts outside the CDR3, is GAGVSQSPSNKVTEKGKDVELRCDPISGHTALYWYRQSLGQGLEFLIYFQGNSAPDKSGLPSDRFSAERTGGSVSTLTIQRTQQEDSAVYLCASSQGDQNTQYFGPGTRLTVL.

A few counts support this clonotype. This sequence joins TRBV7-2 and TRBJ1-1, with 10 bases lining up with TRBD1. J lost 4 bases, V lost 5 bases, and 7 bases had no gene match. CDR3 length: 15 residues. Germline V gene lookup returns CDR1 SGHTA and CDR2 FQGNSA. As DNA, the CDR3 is TGTGCCAGCAGCAAAGACAGGGGGCCGGGCACTGAAGCTTTCTTT. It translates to CASSKDRGPGTEAFF.